This T cell receptor (beta chain) was observed in a study of beta chain features in type 1 diabetes. Study findings and constraints: There were fewer insertions and more deletions at the VDJ junctions of type 1 diabetes patients. The similarity of naive, central memory and Treg TCRB repertoires appeared greater among patients than among healthy donors.

With 3 bases removed from V and 4 bases from J, the gap between germline ends came to 7 bases. Germline CDR1 and CDR2: SGHDN and FVKESK. The CDR3 spans 13 residues. As concerns this clone: Its specificity is not known.

Isolated RNA was reverse transcribed in full, so expressed TCRB transcripts were sequenced. Reads from naive, central memory and regulatory T cell samples averaged about 3.9 million. Only in-frame clones appear in the TCRdb table, and some are missing; sequencing was by immunoSEQ multiplex PCR. Of a few hundred thousand clones listed, about 15% were seen once; the top ten hold roughly 0.035%. Sequencing used naive CD4+ T cells from blood. The origin of this receptor is a man aged 30 to 45 in good health. J is TRBJ1-5 and V is TRBV14; D remains unclear. The CDR3 DNA reads TGTGCCAGCAGCCAGTCAGAAAATCAGCCCCAGCATTTT. Translating gives CASSQSENQPQHF.